Listed below are T cell receptor beta chains from one sample, sequenced in a study of radiotherapy plus CTLA-4 blockade in lung cancer. The repertoire was sequenced with immunoSEQ multiplex PCR; TCRdb's copy has only in-frame clones and lacks some. The sample has around 59,000 clones, around 80% seen once. Sequenced material: peripheral blood, taken from a patient treated with radiotherapy plus ipilimumab. Receptors were obtained from a human donor with non-small cell lung cancer who had a partial response to radiotherapy plus ipilimumab. Both conserved end residues are part of each CDR3. Fields, in order: D gene, J gene, clone size, CDR3 length, V gene, CDR3 DNA, CDR3 protein. D genes are given only for firm matches. The size of a clone is reported for some rows only, either as once, few or many, or as a class for expanded clones.

d_call: -; j_call: TRBJ1-1; clone_size: -; cdr3_length: 14; v_call: TRBV6-6; cdr3_nt: TGTGCCAGCATCCCCTTCGGCGGGGACACTGAAGCTTTCTTT; cdr3_aa: CASIPFGGDTEAFF
d_call: TRBD2; j_call: TRBJ2-5; clone_size: -; cdr3_length: 14; v_call: TRBV7-2; cdr3_nt: TGTGCCAGCAGCTTAATGGGCGGGGGTAATGAGCAGTACTTC; cdr3_aa: CASSLMGGGNEQYF
d_call: -; j_call: TRBJ2-5; clone_size: -; cdr3_length: 15; v_call: TRBV19; cdr3_nt: TGTGCCAGTAGTATTGTTAGTACATTGAGGGAGACCCAGTACTTC; cdr3_aa: CASSIVSTLRETQYF
d_call: TRBD2; j_call: TRBJ2-3; clone_size: -; cdr3_length: 17; v_call: TRBV7-9; cdr3_nt: TGTGCCAGCAGCCCGGACTGGGCGGGGGGGCTGGCAGATACGCAGTATTTT; cdr3_aa: CASSPDWAGGLADTQYF
d_call: TRBD1; j_call: TRBJ2-7; clone_size: -; cdr3_length: 14; v_call: TRBV5-5; cdr3_nt: TGTGCCAGCAGCCCGGGACAGAGCTCCTACGAGCAGTACTTC; cdr3_aa: CASSPGQSSYEQYF
d_call: -; j_call: TRBJ2-7; clone_size: -; cdr3_length: 17; v_call: TRBV14; cdr3_nt: TGTGCCAGCAGCCCAGGGACTTGGGGGTCTATGGGCTACGAGCAGTACTTC; cdr3_aa: CASSPGTWGSMGYEQYF
d_call: -; j_call: TRBJ1-1; clone_size: -; cdr3_length: 17; v_call: TRBV28; cdr3_nt: TGTGCCAGCAGTTTTAGAGGGCTTGGAGGCTTTAACACTGAAGCTTTCTTT; cdr3_aa: CASSFRGLGGFNTEAFF
d_call: -; j_call: TRBJ2-7; clone_size: -; cdr3_length: 14; v_call: TRBV5-1; cdr3_nt: TGCGCCAGCAGCTTGGCGGACACAACCTACGAGCAGTACTTC; cdr3_aa: CASSLADTTYEQYF
d_call: TRBD1; j_call: TRBJ1-5; clone_size: once; cdr3_length: 15; v_call: TRBV4-3; cdr3_nt: TGCGCCAGCAGCCAGGACGGACAGGGCGATCAGCCCCAGCATTTT; cdr3_aa: CASSQDGQGDQPQHF
d_call: -; j_call: TRBJ1-5; clone_size: -; cdr3_length: 16; v_call: TRBV28; cdr3_nt: TGTGCCAGCAGTCCTATTACAGGGAGGGGGGACCAGCCCCAGCATTTT; cdr3_aa: CASSPITGRGDQPQHF
d_call: TRBD2; j_call: TRBJ2-3; clone_size: -; cdr3_length: 20; v_call: TRBV5-1; cdr3_nt: TGCGCCAGCAGCCGTCGAGGACTAGCGGGGGACCACGGCGCCACAGATACGCAGTATTTT; cdr3_aa: CASSRRGLAGDHGATDTQYF
d_call: TRBD1; j_call: TRBJ1-4; clone_size: -; cdr3_length: 17; v_call: TRBV19; cdr3_nt: TGTGCCAGTAGTATAGGGGGTACGACAGGGGAGCATGAAAAACTGTTTTTT; cdr3_aa: CASSIGGTTGEHEKLFF
d_call: TRBD1; j_call: TRBJ2-4; clone_size: -; cdr3_length: 16; v_call: TRBV7-9; cdr3_nt: TGTGCCAGCAGCTTATCCAGACAGGGGGCCAAAAACATTCAGTACTTC; cdr3_aa: CASSLSRQGAKNIQYF
d_call: TRBD1; j_call: TRBJ1-1; clone_size: -; cdr3_length: 15; v_call: TRBV9; cdr3_nt: TGTGCCAGCAGCGTAGGGAGGGCAGGGGGCAGTACGGCTTTCTTT; cdr3_aa: CASSVGRAGGSTAFF
d_call: TRBD1; j_call: TRBJ2-1; clone_size: once; cdr3_length: 17; v_call: TRBV7-9; cdr3_nt: TGTGCCAGCAGCCCCCGACAGGGAAGCTGGTCCTACAATGAGCAGTTCTTC; cdr3_aa: CASSPRQGSWSYNEQFF
d_call: TRBD1; j_call: TRBJ1-2; clone_size: -; cdr3_length: 16; v_call: TRBV7-2; cdr3_nt: TGTGCCAGCAGTTTATACCTCGACAGGGGGAGGAGTGGCTACACCTTC; cdr3_aa: CASSLYLDRGRSGYTF
d_call: TRBD1; j_call: TRBJ1-2; clone_size: -; cdr3_length: 17; v_call: TRBV13; cdr3_nt: TGTGCCAGCAGCTTAGGCCGCGGCACAGGGGCGGACTATGGCTACACCTTC; cdr3_aa: CASSLGRGTGADYGYTF
d_call: TRBD1; j_call: TRBJ1-3; clone_size: -; cdr3_length: 14; v_call: TRBV5-6; cdr3_nt: TGTGCCAGCAGCTTGACGGGACAGGGGAGCACCATATATTTT; cdr3_aa: CASSLTGQGSTIYF
d_call: -; j_call: TRBJ1-2; clone_size: -; cdr3_length: 15; v_call: TRBV5-1; cdr3_nt: TGCGCCAGCAGCTTGGTGGGAGACACTGGCCCCGGCTACACCTTC; cdr3_aa: CASSLVGDTGPGYTF
d_call: -; j_call: TRBJ2-2; clone_size: -; cdr3_length: 14; v_call: TRBV29-1; cdr3_nt: -; cdr3_aa: CSVGLGAGTGELFF
d_call: TRBD1; j_call: TRBJ2-7; clone_size: -; cdr3_length: 13; v_call: TRBV9; cdr3_nt: TGTGCCAGCAGCGTAGATACAGGGGCCGAGCAGTACTTC; cdr3_aa: CASSVDTGAEQYF
d_call: TRBD1; j_call: TRBJ1-1; clone_size: -; cdr3_length: 16; v_call: TRBV5-1; cdr3_nt: TGCGCCAGCAGCCCGGGACAGGGGGCGGTGAACACTGAAGCTTTCTTT; cdr3_aa: CASSPGQGAVNTEAFF
d_call: TRBD1; j_call: TRBJ1-2; clone_size: -; cdr3_length: 13; v_call: TRBV7-6; cdr3_nt: TGTGCCAGCAGCGGGGACAGGGGCTATGGCTACACCTTC; cdr3_aa: CASSGDRGYGYTF
d_call: -; j_call: TRBJ2-7; clone_size: -; cdr3_length: 13; v_call: TRBV2; cdr3_nt: TGTGCCAGTGAACTAGAGTGGAATTACGAGCAGTACTTC; cdr3_aa: CASELEWNYEQYF
d_call: TRBD1; j_call: TRBJ1-2; clone_size: -; cdr3_length: 14; v_call: TRBV7-3; cdr3_nt: TGTGCCAGCAGCTCACAGGGGACTAACTATGGCTACACCTTC; cdr3_aa: CASSSQGTNYGYTF
d_call: TRBD1; j_call: TRBJ1-4; clone_size: once; cdr3_length: 15; v_call: TRBV2; cdr3_nt: TGTGCCAGCAGGCCCCCGGGACAGGGGGATGAAAAACTGTTTTTT; cdr3_aa: CASRPPGQGDEKLFF
d_call: TRBD1; j_call: TRBJ1-5; clone_size: -; cdr3_length: 14; v_call: TRBV7-8; cdr3_nt: TGTGCCAGCAGCAATGACAGGGTCCTAGGGGCCCAGCATTTT; cdr3_aa: CASSNDRVLGAQHF
d_call: TRBD1; j_call: TRBJ1-1; clone_size: few; cdr3_length: 19; v_call: TRBV7-9; cdr3_nt: TGTGCCAGCGGTCCGGGACAGGGGGCGCGTTTACCATTTTACGCTGAAGCTTTCTTT; cdr3_aa: CASGPGQGARLPFYAEAFF
d_call: -; j_call: TRBJ1-1; clone_size: -; cdr3_length: 15; v_call: TRBV11-1; cdr3_nt: TGTGCCAGCAGCTTAGCGGGGGGTATGAACACTGAAGCTTTCTTT; cdr3_aa: CASSLAGGMNTEAFF